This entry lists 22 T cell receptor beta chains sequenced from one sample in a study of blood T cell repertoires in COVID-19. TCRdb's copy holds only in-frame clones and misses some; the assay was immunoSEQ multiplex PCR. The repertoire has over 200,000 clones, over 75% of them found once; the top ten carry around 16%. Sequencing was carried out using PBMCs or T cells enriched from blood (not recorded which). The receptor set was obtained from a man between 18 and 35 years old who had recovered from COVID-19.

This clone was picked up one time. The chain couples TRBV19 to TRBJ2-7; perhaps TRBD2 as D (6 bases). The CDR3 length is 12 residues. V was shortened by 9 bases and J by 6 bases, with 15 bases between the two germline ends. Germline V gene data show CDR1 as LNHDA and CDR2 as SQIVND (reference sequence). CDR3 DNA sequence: TGTGCCAGCGGGGACTCCCAAACCGAGCAGTACTTC. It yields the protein CASGDSQTEQYF. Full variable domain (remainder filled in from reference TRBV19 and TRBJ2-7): DGGITQSPKYLFRKEGQNVTLSCEQNLNHDAMYWYRQDPGQGLRLIYYSQIVNDFQKGDIAEGYSVSREKKESFPLTVTSAQKNPTAFYLCASGDSQTEQYFGPGTRLTVT.

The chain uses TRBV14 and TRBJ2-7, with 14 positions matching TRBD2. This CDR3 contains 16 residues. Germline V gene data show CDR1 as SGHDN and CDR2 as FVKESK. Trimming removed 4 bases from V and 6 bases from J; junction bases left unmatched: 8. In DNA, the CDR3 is TGTGCCAGCAGCCCACCGGGACTAGCGGGAGTATCCGAGCAGTACTTC. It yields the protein CASSPPGLAGVSEQYF. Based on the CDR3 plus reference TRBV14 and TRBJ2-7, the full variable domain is EAGVTQFPSHSVIEKGQTVTLRCDPISGHDNLYWYRRVMGKEIKFLLHFVKESKQDESGMPNNRFLAERTGGTYSTLKVQPAELEDSGVYFCASSPPGLAGVSEQYFGPGTRLTVT.

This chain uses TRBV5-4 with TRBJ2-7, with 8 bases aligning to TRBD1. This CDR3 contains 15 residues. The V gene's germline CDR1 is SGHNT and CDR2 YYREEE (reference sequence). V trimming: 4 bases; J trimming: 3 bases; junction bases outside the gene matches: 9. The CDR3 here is CASSLGGQAIYEQYF. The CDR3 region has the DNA TGTGCCAGCAGCCTCGGGGGACAGGCGATCTACGAGCAGTACTTC.

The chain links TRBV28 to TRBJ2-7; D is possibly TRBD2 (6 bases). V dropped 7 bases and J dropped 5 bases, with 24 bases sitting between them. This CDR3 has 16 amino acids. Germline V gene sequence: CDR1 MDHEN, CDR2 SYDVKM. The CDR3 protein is CASNTYSSSETDEQYF. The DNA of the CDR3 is TGTGCCAGCAATACCTACTCGTCTAGCGAAACAGACGAGCAGTACTTC.

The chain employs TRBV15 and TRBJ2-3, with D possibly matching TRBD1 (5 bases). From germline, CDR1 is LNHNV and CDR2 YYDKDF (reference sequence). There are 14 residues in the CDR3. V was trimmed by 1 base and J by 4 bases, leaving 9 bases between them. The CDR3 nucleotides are TGTGCCACCAGCAGAGGCCAGGGTCCAGATACGCAGTATTTT. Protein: CATSRGQGPDTQYF.

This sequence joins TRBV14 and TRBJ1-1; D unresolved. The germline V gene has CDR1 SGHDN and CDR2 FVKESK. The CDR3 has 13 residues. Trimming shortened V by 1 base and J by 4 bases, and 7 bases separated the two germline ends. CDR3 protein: CASSQGTSTEAFF. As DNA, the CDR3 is TGTGCCAGCAGCCAAGGCACGAGCACTGAAGCTTTCTTT.

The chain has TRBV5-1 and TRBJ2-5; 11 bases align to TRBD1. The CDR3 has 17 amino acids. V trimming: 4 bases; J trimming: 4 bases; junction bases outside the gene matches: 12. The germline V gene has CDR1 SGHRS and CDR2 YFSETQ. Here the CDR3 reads CASSLGTGGPSGETQYF. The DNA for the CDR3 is TGCGCCAGCAGCCTCGGGACAGGGGGTCCATCGGGAGAGACCCAGTACTTC.

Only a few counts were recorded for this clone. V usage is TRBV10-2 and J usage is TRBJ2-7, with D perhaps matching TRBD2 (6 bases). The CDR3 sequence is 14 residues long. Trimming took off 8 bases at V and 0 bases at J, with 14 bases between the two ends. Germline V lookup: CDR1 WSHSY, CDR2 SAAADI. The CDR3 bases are TGCGCCAGCCTATTGACCGGGAGCTCCTACGAGCAGTACTTC. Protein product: CASLLTGSSYEQYF.

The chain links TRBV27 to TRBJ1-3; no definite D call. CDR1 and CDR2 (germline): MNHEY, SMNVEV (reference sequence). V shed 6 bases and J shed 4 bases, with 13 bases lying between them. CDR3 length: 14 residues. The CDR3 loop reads CASRAGVPGNTIYF. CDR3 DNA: TGTGCCAGCAGGGCGGGAGTCCCCGGAAACACCATATATTTT.

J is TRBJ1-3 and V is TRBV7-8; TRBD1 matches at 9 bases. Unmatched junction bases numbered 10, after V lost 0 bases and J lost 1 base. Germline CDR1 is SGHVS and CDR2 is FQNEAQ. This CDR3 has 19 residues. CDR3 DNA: TGTGCCAGCAGCTTAGCTGGGACAGGGCGGTATCTTTCTGGAAACACCATATATTTT. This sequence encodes CASSLAGTGRYLSGNTIYF.

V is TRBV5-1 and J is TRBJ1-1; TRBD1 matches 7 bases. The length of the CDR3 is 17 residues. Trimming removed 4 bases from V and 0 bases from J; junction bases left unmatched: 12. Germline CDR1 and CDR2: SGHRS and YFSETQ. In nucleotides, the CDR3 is TGCGCCAGCAGCGCATTAAGACAGGGCCTCATGAACACTGAAGCTTTCTTT. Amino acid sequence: CASSALRQGLMNTEAFF. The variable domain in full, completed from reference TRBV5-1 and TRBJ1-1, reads KAGVTQTPRYLIKTRGQQVTLSCSPISGHRSVSWYQQTPGQGLQFLFEYFSETQRNKGNFPGRFSGRQFSNSRSEMNVSTLELGDSALYLCASSALRQGLMNTEAFFGQGTRLTVV.

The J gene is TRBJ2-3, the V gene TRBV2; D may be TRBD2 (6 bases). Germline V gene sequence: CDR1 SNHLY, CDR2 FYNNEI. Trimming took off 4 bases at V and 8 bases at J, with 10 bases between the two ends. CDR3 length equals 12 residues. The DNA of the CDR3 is TGTGCCAGCAGTGTGGACTATGGTACGCAGTATTTT. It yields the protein CASSVDYGTQYF.

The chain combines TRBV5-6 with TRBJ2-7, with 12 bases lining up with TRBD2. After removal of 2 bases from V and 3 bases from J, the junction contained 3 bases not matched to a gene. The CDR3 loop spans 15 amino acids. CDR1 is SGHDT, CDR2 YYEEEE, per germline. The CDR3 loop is CASSFGLAGSYEQYF. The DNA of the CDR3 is TGTGCCAGCAGCTTCGGACTAGCGGGGAGCTACGAGCAGTACTTC.

The CDR3 is CASSGLAGAQETQYF. CDR3 sequence (DNA): TGTGCCAGTAGTGGGCTAGCGGGCGCCCAAGAGACCCAGTACTTC. V and J are TRBV19 and TRBJ2-5, with 8 nucleotides matching TRBD2. Germline V gene lookup returns CDR1 LNHDA and CDR2 SQIVND (reference sequence). This CDR3 spans 15 amino acids. Trimming took 5 bases from V and 1 from J; bases not matched to a gene: 6.

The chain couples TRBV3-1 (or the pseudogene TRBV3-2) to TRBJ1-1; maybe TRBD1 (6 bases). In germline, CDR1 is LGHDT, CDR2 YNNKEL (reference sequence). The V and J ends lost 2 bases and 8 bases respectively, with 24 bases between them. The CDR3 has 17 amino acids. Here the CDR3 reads CASSQRRSGRGFVEAFF. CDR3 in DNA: TGTGCCAGCAGCCAACGGAGAAGCGGCAGGGGATTCGTCGAAGCTTTCTTT.

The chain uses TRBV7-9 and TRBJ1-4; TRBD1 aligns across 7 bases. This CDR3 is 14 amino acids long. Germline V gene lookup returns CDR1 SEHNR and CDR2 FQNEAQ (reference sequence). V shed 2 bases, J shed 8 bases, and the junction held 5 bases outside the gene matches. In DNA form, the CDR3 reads TGTGCCAGCAGCTTACTCGGGACAGACGAAAAACTGTTTTTT. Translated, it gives CASSLLGTDEKLFF.

CDR3 DNA sequence: TGTGCCAGCTCACCAAGACAGGCTTTCTCTGGGGCCAACGTCCTGACTTTC. Amino acid sequence: CASSPRQAFSGANVLTF. V gene TRBV18 combines with J gene TRBJ2-6, with a tentative D call TRBD1 (6 bases). V lost 2 bases and J 0 bases, leaving 11 bases between the germline ends. This CDR3 contains 17 residues. Germline loops: CDR1 KGHSH, CDR2 LQKENI.

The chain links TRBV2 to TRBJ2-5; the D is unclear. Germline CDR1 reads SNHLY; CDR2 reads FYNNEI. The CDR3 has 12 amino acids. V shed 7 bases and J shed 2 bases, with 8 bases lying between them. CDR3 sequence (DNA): TGTGCCAGCATTACCGAGCAAGAGACCCAGTACTTC. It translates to CASITEQETQYF.

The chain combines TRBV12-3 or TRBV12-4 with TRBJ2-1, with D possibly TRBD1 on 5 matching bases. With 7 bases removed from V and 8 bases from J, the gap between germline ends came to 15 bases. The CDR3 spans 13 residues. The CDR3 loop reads CASTKGLLDEQFF. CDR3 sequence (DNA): TGTGCCAGCACCAAGGGGCTTCTCGATGAGCAGTTCTTC.

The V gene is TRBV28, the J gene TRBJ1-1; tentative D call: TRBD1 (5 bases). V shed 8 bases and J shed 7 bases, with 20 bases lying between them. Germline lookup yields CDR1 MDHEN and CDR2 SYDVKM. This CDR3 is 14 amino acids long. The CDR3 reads CASSPGRLKDEAFF. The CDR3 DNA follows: TGTGCCAGCTCCCCAGGGAGGTTGAAGGATGAAGCTTTCTTT.

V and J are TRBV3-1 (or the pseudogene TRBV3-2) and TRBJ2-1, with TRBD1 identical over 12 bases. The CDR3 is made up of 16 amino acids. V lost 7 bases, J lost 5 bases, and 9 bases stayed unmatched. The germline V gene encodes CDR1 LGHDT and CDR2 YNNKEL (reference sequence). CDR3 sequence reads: CASTPGGQGAHNEQFF. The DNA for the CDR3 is TGTGCCAGCACTCCCGGGGGACAGGGGGCTCACAATGAGCAGTTCTTC.

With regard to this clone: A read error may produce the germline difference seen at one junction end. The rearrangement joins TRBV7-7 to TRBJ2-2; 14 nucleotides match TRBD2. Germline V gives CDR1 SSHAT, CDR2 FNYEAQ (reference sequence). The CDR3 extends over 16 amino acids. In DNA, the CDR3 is TGTGCTAGCAGTCCTAGACTAGCGGGGGGGCACGGGGAGCTGTTTTTT. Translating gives CASSPRLAGGHGELFF. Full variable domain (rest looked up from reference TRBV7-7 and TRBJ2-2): GAGVSQSPRYKVTKRGQDVTLRCDPISSHATLYWYQQALGQGPEFLTYFNYEAQPDKSGLPSDRFSAERPEGSISTLTIQRTEQRDSAMYRCASSPRLAGGHGELFFGEGSRLTVL.